A single sample gave rise to the 28 T cell receptor beta chains below, sequenced in a study of cytomegalovirus exposure and HLA in healthy donors. 13 Jbeta primers and 60 Vbeta primers were used for the PCR. Libraries were prepared by immunoSEQ multiplex PCR; TCRdb keeps only in-frame clonotypes and omits some of them. The sample table sets out approximately 140,000 clones. Sequencing was carried out using PBMCs. The receptors derive from a man in his forties in good health and CMV-seronegative.

This chain connects TRBV6-1 to TRBJ2-4; 12 bases fit TRBD1. There are 15 residues in the CDR3. The ends lost 3 bases at V and 7 bases at J; junction bases unmatched: 4. Germline V gene sequence: CDR1 MNHNS, CDR2 SASEGT. In DNA, the CDR3 is TGTGCCAGCAGTGATGGGGGACAGGGGGCGAACATTCAGTACTTC. It is translated as CASSDGGQGANIQYF.

V is TRBV6-5 and J is TRBJ1-1; 7 bases fit TRBD1. Germline trimming cut 0 bases from V and 5 bases from J; bases unmatched to any gene: 6. Germline V gives CDR1 MNHEY, CDR2 SVGAGI. This CDR3 is 15 amino acids long. The CDR3 coding sequence is TGTGCCAGCAGTTACTCGCCAGGGGGGTCGACTGAAGCTTTCTTT. It specifies CASSYSPGGSTEAFF.

The V and J genes are TRBV28 and TRBJ1-2; a possible D gene is TRBD1 (6 bases). The CDR3 has 14 residues. Trimming removed 6 bases from V and 0 bases from J, with 11 bases in between. Germline loops: CDR1 MDHEN, CDR2 SYDVKM. CDR3 sequence (DNA): TGTGCCAGCAGCCCCAGACAGGCTAACTATGGCTACACCTTC. It is translated as CASSPRQANYGYTF.

The CDR3 reads CASSSGTAKETQYF. The CDR3 region has the DNA TGCGCCAGCAGCTCCGGGACAGCGAAAGAGACCCAGTACTTC. J is TRBJ2-5 and V is TRBV5-1; 7 bases are a match to TRBD1. V shed 3 bases, J shed 3 bases, and the junction held 5 bases outside the gene matches. The CDR3 is made up of 14 amino acids. CDR1 and CDR2 from the germline V gene are SGHRS and YFSETQ.

The chain recombines TRBV5-1 with TRBJ2-2; TRBD1 matches 7 bases. The ends lost 5 bases at V and 4 bases at J; junction bases unmatched: 5. CDR1 SGHRS and CDR2 YFSETQ come from the germline V gene. The CDR3 runs to 14 residues. The CDR3 sequence is CASRAGQATGELFF. As DNA, the CDR3 is TGCGCCAGCAGGGCTGGACAGGCCACCGGGGAGCTGTTTTTT.

The chain joins TRBV29-1 to TRBJ1-1; 7 nucleotides align to TRBD1. The CDR3 has 12 amino acids. Germline loops: CDR1 SQVTM, CDR2 ANQGSEA. Trimming at V came to 7 bases and at J to 5 bases, leaving 7 bases not matched to a gene. The CDR3 DNA reads TGCAGCGCCGGAACAGGGGAGACTGAAGCTTTCTTT. Its protein product is CSAGTGETEAFF.

The rearrangement uses TRBV7-9 and TRBJ2-5, with D possibly matching TRBD2 (5 bases). The CDR3 covers 12 residues. Trimming pared 8 bases from V and 5 bases from J, leaving 12 bases between. The germline CDR1 and CDR2 sequences are SEHNR and FQNEAQ (reference sequence). The CDR3 bases are TGTGCCAGCGGAGGCTTGGGGGAGACCCAGTACTTC. Translated, it gives CASGGLGETQYF.

The chain couples TRBV13 to TRBJ2-7; 9 nucleotides agree with TRBD2. The CDR3 contains 16 residues. Trimming took 1 base from V and 4 from J; bases not matched to a gene: 8. Germline lookup yields CDR1 PRHDT and CDR2 FYEKMQ (reference sequence). CDR3 sequence reads: CASSLEGGGGEYEQYF. DNA of the CDR3: TGTGCCAGCAGCTTAGAAGGCGGCGGGGGGGAATACGAGCAGTACTTC.

This chain uses TRBV6-6 with TRBJ1-3; TRBD1 is a possible D gene (5 bases). Trimming removed 4 bases from V and 8 bases from J, with 12 bases in between. This CDR3 comprises 13 residues. Germline loops: CDR1 MNHNY, CDR2 SVGAGI (reference sequence). CDR3 protein: CASSLGGFDTIYF. For the CDR3, the DNA is TGTGCCAGCAGTTTGGGGGGTTTCGACACCATATATTTT.

The chain recombines TRBV28 with TRBJ2-7, with 9 bases identical to TRBD1. Germline trimming cut 8 bases from V and 6 bases from J; bases unmatched to any gene: 8. The germline gives CDR1 MDHEN, CDR2 SYDVKM. CDR3 length: 13 residues. The CDR3 coding sequence is TGTGCCAGCCTAAGGACAGGGGTATTCGAGCAGTACTTC. Residues: CASLRTGVFEQYF.

The chain employs TRBV4-3 and TRBJ2-2, with D maybe TRBD2 (5 bases). Germline V CDR1 and CDR2: LGHNA, YSLEER. The CDR3 covers 16 residues. V lost 1 base, J lost 4 bases, and 13 bases lay in between. The CDR3 nucleotides read TGCGCCAGCAGCCAAGGGAGGTGGGGTGCCACCGGGGAGCTGTTTTTT. This translates into CASSQGRWGATGELFF.

V and J are TRBV7-2 and TRBJ2-3, with D possibly being TRBD2 (6 bases). This CDR3 comprises 14 residues. V lost 5 bases to trimming and J lost 0 bases, with 9 bases between them. Germline V gives CDR1 SGHTA, CDR2 FQGNSA. The CDR3 sequence: CASSLGTSTDTQYF. The CDR3 coding sequence is TGTGCCAGCAGCCTCGGGACTAGCACAGATACGCAGTATTTT.

V usage is TRBV5-1 and J usage is TRBJ1-1; TRBD1 agrees at 7 bases. Looked up from germline, CDR1 is SGHRS and CDR2 is YFSETQ. This CDR3 has 14 amino acids. V gave up 7 bases and J gave up 3 bases; unmatched junction bases: 9. CDR3 in amino acids: CASSRQGADTEAFF. The DNA for the CDR3 is TGCGCCAGCTCTAGACAGGGAGCAGACACTGAAGCTTTCTTT.

The rearrangement joins TRBV7-2 to TRBJ2-3; D not certain. CDR3 size: 14 residues. Trimming removed 1 base at V and 3 bases at J, with 8 bases between. Germline V lookup: CDR1 SGHTA, CDR2 FQGNSA. CDR3 loop: CASSLGLETDTQYF. CDR3 nucleotides: TGTGCCAGCAGCTTAGGGCTAGAAACAGATACGCAGTATTTT.

CDR3 in amino acids: CASSFAGGRHNEQFF. Here the CDR3 DNA reads TGTGCCAGCAGTTTCGCGGGGGGCCGGCACAATGAGCAGTTCTTC. This chain uses TRBV27 with TRBJ2-1; 8 bases fit TRBD2. The CDR3 length is 15 residues. Germline lookup yields CDR1 MNHEY and CDR2 SMNVEV (reference sequence). V was pared by 3 bases and J by 5 bases, with 6 bases of the junction left unmatched.

J is TRBJ2-1 and V is TRBV7-3, with D tentatively TRBD2 (5 bases). V shed 5 bases and J shed 10 bases, with 15 bases lying between them. Per the germline V gene, CDR1 is SGHTA and CDR2 is FQGTGA. This CDR3 is built from 13 residues. Here the CDR3 DNA reads TGTGCCAGCAGCGAGGGTCTCCCGGCCGAGCAGTTCTTC. The encoded protein is CASSEGLPAEQFF.

The chain uses TRBV2 and TRBJ2-7; D is ambiguous. Germline loops: CDR1 SNHLY, CDR2 FYNNEI. There are 12 residues in the CDR3. V was cut by 6 bases and J by 2 bases, with 8 bases left in between. In DNA form, the CDR3 reads TGTGCCAGCAGGGCTCCCACCTACGAGCAGTACTTC. Its protein is CASRAPTYEQYF.

The chain is built from TRBV7-3 and TRBJ2-2; D call uncertain. Germline V gene sequence: CDR1 SGHTA, CDR2 FQGTGA. The length of the CDR3 is 13 residues. V shed 3 bases and J shed 7 bases, with 9 bases lying between them. CDR3 sequence: CASSFVEDGELFF. The CDR3 DNA follows: TGTGCCAGCAGCTTTGTTGAGGACGGGGAGCTGTTTTTT.

V usage is TRBV5-1 and J usage is TRBJ2-3; 12 positions match TRBD2. In germline, CDR1 is SGHRS, CDR2 YFSETQ. The CDR3 has 16 residues. Trimming cost V 0 bases and J 3 bases; bases outside gene matches: 2. This chain's CDR3 is CASSLGGLAGTDTQYF. Here the CDR3 DNA reads TGCGCCAGCAGCTTGGGGGGACTAGCGGGTACAGATACGCAGTATTTT.

Notes on this clone: One junction end disagrees with the germline gene, perhaps due to a read error. The V and J genes are TRBV10-2 and TRBJ1-1; TRBD1 matches 8 bases. Germline CDR1 and CDR2: WSHSY and SAAADI. The CDR3 runs to 11 residues. CDR3 protein: CASSEGTGHAF. The CDR3 coding sequence is TGCGCCAGCAGTGAGGGGACAGGCCATGCCTTT.

The rearrangement joins TRBV18 to TRBJ1-1; no reliable D call. The V end lost 3 bases, the J end lost 0 bases, and 14 bases lay between the germline ends. Germline CDR1 reads KGHSH; CDR2 reads LQKENI. This CDR3 is built from 16 residues. In DNA, the CDR3 is TGTGCCAGCTCACCTATCTCGGGTGCCTTGAACACTGAAGCTTTCTTT. The encoded protein is CASSPISGALNTEAFF. The full variable domain, its missing parts supplied by reference TRBV18 and TRBJ1-1, is NAGVMQNPRHLVRRRGQEARLRCSPMKGHSHVYWYRQLPEEGLKFMVYLQKENIIDESGMPKERFSAEFPKEGPSILRIQQVVRGDSAAYFCASSPISGALNTEAFFGQGTRLTVV.

J is TRBJ2-3 and V is TRBV7-2; tentative D call: TRBD1 (6 bases). The CDR3 is 16 residues long. Germline V gives CDR1 SGHTA, CDR2 FQGNSA. Trimming shortened V by 1 base and J by 1 base, and 12 bases separated the two germline ends. CDR3 sequence (DNA): TGTGCCAGCAGCTTAGTCGGCAGGGGAGGCACAGATACGCAGTATTTT. This sequence encodes CASSLVGRGGTDTQYF.

The genes are TRBV4-2 and TRBJ1-3; D not certain. Germline V gene sequence: CDR1 LGHNA, CDR2 YNFKEQ. This CDR3 comprises 15 residues. Trimming pared 2 bases from V and 2 bases from J, leaving 10 bases between. The CDR3 reads CASSQTDLPGNTIYF. Here the CDR3 DNA reads TGTGCCAGCAGCCAAACAGATCTGCCTGGAAACACCATATATTTT.

This chain joins TRBV7-2 and TRBJ1-5; 9 nucleotides line up with TRBD1. V trimming: 1 base; J trimming: 7 bases; junction bases outside the gene matches: 11. The CDR3 contains 17 residues. Germline loops: CDR1 SGHTA, CDR2 FQGNSA. Written as DNA, the CDR3 is TGTGCCAGCAGCTTAGTAGGGGGACAGGGCGGGGGGCAGCCCCAGCATTTT. Translated: CASSLVGGQGGGQPQHF.

The chain combines TRBV7-2 with TRBJ2-7; 7 bases align to TRBD2. Germline assignment: CDR1 SGHTA and CDR2 FQGNSA. The J segment lost 3 bases and the V segment lost 4 bases, leaving 9 bases of the junction unmatched. CDR3 size: 15 residues. CDR3 residues: CASSSGGGGYYEQYF. In DNA form, the CDR3 reads TGTGCCAGCAGCTCGGGTGGGGGGGGATACTACGAGCAGTACTTC.

This rearrangement joins TRBV18 to TRBJ1-1; D ambiguous. Germline CDR1 reads KGHSH; CDR2 reads LQKENI. The CDR3 contains 14 residues. The V and J ends lost 2 bases and 7 bases respectively, with 14 bases between them. The CDR3 sequence: CASSPEAPVGEAFF. CDR3 nucleotides: TGTGCCAGCTCACCAGAGGCGCCGGTCGGTGAAGCTTTCTTT.

The chain carries TRBV11-3 and TRBJ2-7; 8 bases fit TRBD2. The germline CDR1 and CDR2 sequences are SGHNT and YENEEA. V trimming: 1 base; J trimming: 2 bases; junction bases outside the gene matches: 7. This CDR3 spans 16 amino acids. In DNA, the CDR3 is TGTGCCAGCAGCTTAGGGTCGTCCGGGGGGGCCTACGAGCAGTACTTC. Amino acid sequence: CASSLGSSGGAYEQYF.

This chain joins TRBV5-4 and TRBJ2-7, with TRBD2 identical over 8 bases. Germline V gene data show CDR1 as SGHNT and CDR2 as YYREEE (reference sequence). J lost 0 bases, V lost 1 base, and 12 bases had no gene match. This CDR3 has 18 amino acids. In DNA form, the CDR3 reads TGTGCCAGCAGCTTGCGGGAGGGCCTACTTCGGGGCTCCTACGAGCAGTACTTC. It yields the protein CASSLREGLLRGSYEQYF.